The next 26 T cell receptor beta chains were all read from a single sample in a study of response to subunit inactivated influenza vaccine. TCRdb called the RT-PCR reads again in MiXCR, with one record for every CDR3 protein. The sample lists hundreds of thousands of distinct CDR3 sequences, 14% occurring once. This sample comprised PBMCs from blood, obtained roughly 2 weeks before vaccination. Source of these receptors: a man in his forties or fifties who received an inactivated influenza vaccine.

This clonotype has more than one count but fewer than ten. The V call is TRBV5-5, the J call TRBJ2-5; D unclear. Trimming stripped 0 bases from V and 5 bases from J, with 8 bases between. The CDR3 contains 13 residues. In germline, CDR1 is SGHKS, CDR2 YYEKEE (reference sequence). The CDR3 loop is CASSLAPYETQYF. CDR3 sequence (DNA): TGTGCCAGCAGCTTGGCCCCGTATGAGACCCAGTACTTC. Using reference TRBV5-5 and TRBJ2-5 for the parts outside the CDR3, the full variable domain is DAGVTQSPTHLIKTRGQQVTLRCSPISGHKSVSWYQQVLGQGPQFIFQYYEKEERGRGNFPDRFSARQFPNYSSELNVNALLLGDSALYLCASSLAPYETQYFGPGTRLLVL.

This chain joins TRBV10-2 and TRBJ2-3; 8 bases fit TRBD1. V trimming: 2 bases; J trimming: 2 bases; junction bases outside the gene matches: 6. Germline values: CDR1 WSHSY, CDR2 SAAADI. This CDR3 comprises 16 residues. The CDR3 DNA reads as TGCGCCAGCAGTGAGCTCCGGGACAGGATCACAGATACGCAGTATTTT. Its protein is CASSELRDRITDTQYF.

Many counts were recorded for this clonotype. The rearrangement links TRBV12-3 or TRBV12-4 to TRBJ2-1; D unresolved. This CDR3 has 12 residues. V was shortened by 2 bases and J by 9 bases, with 8 bases between the two germline ends. The CDR3 is CASSLPWGEQFF. The CDR3 DNA reads TGTGCCAGCAGTTTACCGTGGGGTGAGCAGTTCTTC.

This clonotype was seen a handful of times. This chain joins TRBV29-1 and TRBJ2-7, with 11 bases lining up with TRBD2. This CDR3 has 15 residues. Germline CDR1 SQVTM, CDR2 ANQGSEA. The ends lost 0 bases at V and 1 base at J; junction bases unmatched: 2. Here the CDR3 reads CSVEDRLAGSYEQYF. CDR3 DNA sequence: TGCAGCGTTGAAGATAGACTAGCGGGGTCCTACGAGCAGTACTTC.

The CDR3 reads CASISGRIPETQYF. The CDR3 DNA is TGTGCCAGCATAAGCGGGAGGATCCCAGAGACCCAGTACTTC. This chain joins TRBV6-1 and TRBJ2-5; TRBD2 matches at 9 bases. Trimming cost V 7 bases and J 4 bases; bases outside gene matches: 7. The length of the CDR3 is 14 residues. Looked up from germline, CDR1 is MNHNS and CDR2 is SASEGT.

CDR3 residues: CASSLALGTGEQFF. CDR3 sequence (DNA): TGTGCCAGCAGTTTAGCGCTGGGGACGGGTGAGCAGTTCTTC. This rearrangement joins TRBV12-3 or TRBV12-4 to TRBJ2-1; D may match TRBD1 or TRBD2 (5 bases each). The CDR3 extends over 14 amino acids. The V end was cut by 0 bases, the J end by 9 bases, with 12 bases between.

The chain recombines TRBV5-1 with TRBJ2-4; D remains unclear. Trimming cost V 0 bases and J 0 bases, with 10 bases left between them. CDR1 is SGHRS and CDR2 is YFSETQ in the germline V gene. The CDR3 covers 16 residues. This CDR3 reads CASSLGSILAKNIQYF. The CDR3 DNA follows: TGCGCCAGCAGCTTGGGCTCGATTTTAGCCAAAAACATTCAGTACTTC.

The CDR3 DNA reads as TGCAGTGCTAGACGCCCTAGCGGGAGGGCCTTGAATGAGCAGTTCTTC. The encoded protein is CSARRPSGRALNEQFF. This chain connects TRBV20-1 to TRBJ2-1; 12 bases are a match to TRBD2. J lost 7 bases, V lost 2 bases, and 9 bases had no gene match. Per the germline V gene, CDR1 is DFQATT and CDR2 is SNEGSKA (reference sequence). The CDR3 is 16 amino acids.

A few counts support this clonotype. This chain joins TRBV18 and TRBJ2-2; the match to TRBD1 covers 7 bases. This CDR3 region has 15 residues. V lost 5 bases to trimming and J lost 3 bases; unmatched junction nucleotides: 6. CDR1 KGHSH and CDR2 LQKENI come from the germline V gene. The DNA for the CDR3 is TGTGCCAGCTCAAGCCGGGACAGTGACACCGGGGAGCTGTTTTTT. It is translated as CASSSRDSDTGELFF.

The CDR3 loop reads CSARVGGAYNSPLHF. CDR3 sequence (DNA): TGCAGTGCTAGAGTCGGAGGCGCCTATAATTCACCCCTCCACTTT. The chain joins TRBV20-1 to TRBJ1-6; no definite D call. From germline, CDR1 is DFQATT and CDR2 SNEGSKA (reference sequence). Trimming cost V 1 base and J 2 bases, with 9 bases left between them. The CDR3 is made up of 15 amino acids.

This clonotype has more than one count but fewer than ten. This chain joins TRBV2 and TRBJ2-4; D perhaps matches TRBD2 (6 bases). This CDR3 is 14 amino acids long. The V and J ends lost 7 bases and 7 bases respectively, with 17 bases between them. Germline CDR1 SNHLY, CDR2 FYNNEI. The CDR3 sequence is CASMIDLGGNIQYF. CDR3 DNA sequence: TGTGCCAGCATGATCGACCTAGGAGGGAACATTCAGTACTTC.

The chain recombines TRBV11-1 with TRBJ1-5; no definite D call. The CDR3 covers 17 residues. Deletions cut 2 bases from V and 1 base from J, with 15 bases between. Germline CDR1 is SGHAT and CDR2 is FQDESV (reference sequence). The CDR3 DNA is TGTGCCAGCAGCTTAACAATTTGGACGGCGAGCAATCAGCCCCAGCATTTT. Its translation is CASSLTIWTASNQPQHF.

This clonotype turned up a few times. The genes are TRBV13 and TRBJ1-5; D possibly corresponds to TRBD1 (6 bases). Trimming shortened V by 2 bases and J by 6 bases, and 14 bases separated the two germline ends. Germline CDR1 PRHDT, CDR2 FYEKMQ (reference sequence). The CDR3 extends over 15 amino acids. CDR3 in amino acids: CASSLSGAAPQPQHF. In DNA form, the CDR3 reads TGTGCCAGCAGCTTATCAGGGGCCGCTCCTCAGCCCCAGCATTTT. The full variable domain, in which reference TRBV13 and TRBJ1-5 provide the parts outside the CDR3, is AAGVIQSPRHLIKEKRETATLKCYPIPRHDTVYWYQQGPGQDPQFLISFYEKMQSDKGSIPDRFSAQQFSDYHSELNMSSLELGDSALYFCASSLSGAAPQPQHFGDGTRLSIL.

In its sample, this clonotype was seen a few times. J is TRBJ2-3 and V is TRBV6-2 or TRBV6-3; 8 bases are shared with TRBD2. Germline V gene lookup returns CDR1 MNHEY and CDR2 SVGEGT. The CDR3 is made up of 15 amino acids. Trimming at V came to 6 bases and at J to 3 bases, leaving 8 bases not matched to a gene. The CDR3 loop is CASRKSGGRTDTQYF. CDR3 nucleotides: TGTGCCAGCAGAAAGAGCGGGGGAAGGACAGATACGCAGTATTTT.

The chain joins TRBV7-2 to TRBJ2-7; 7 bases line up with TRBD2. CDR3 length: 16 amino acids. V shed 1 base, J shed 1 base, and the junction held 7 bases outside the gene matches. The germline gives CDR1 SGHTA, CDR2 FQGNSA. The CDR3, as DNA: TGTGCCAGCAGCTTAGTCAAAAGCGGGATATCCTACGAGCAGTACTTC. Its translation is CASSLVKSGISYEQYF.

This sequence joins TRBV7-2 and TRBJ1-4; D ambiguous. Germline V lookup: CDR1 SGHTA, CDR2 FQGNSA. V lost 7 bases and J lost 4, with 16 bases in between. The CDR3 is 15 residues long. The CDR3 loop is CASKQTGFGNEKLFF. Here the CDR3 DNA reads TGTGCCAGCAAACAGACGGGGTTCGGTAATGAAAAACTGTTTTTT.

The sample holds a few counts of this clonotype. This chain joins TRBV12-3 or TRBV12-4 and TRBJ2-2; 10 nucleotides match TRBD1. V lost 2 bases, J lost 5 bases, and 2 bases stayed unmatched. The CDR3 runs to 15 residues. CDR3 amino acids: CASSLMGQGTGELFF. DNA of the CDR3: TGTGCCAGCAGTTTAATGGGACAGGGGACCGGGGAGCTGTTTTTT.

This clonotype was counted between two and nine times. J is TRBJ2-7 and V is TRBV29-1; the match to TRBD1 covers 10 bases. J gave up 2 bases and V 4 bases, and 5 bases lay outside the gene matches. Germline assignment: CDR1 SQVTM and CDR2 ANQGSEA. This CDR3 has 14 amino acids. DNA for the CDR3: TGCAGCGTTGGTGGACAGGGGGAGACCTACGAGCAGTACTTC. It encodes CSVGGQGETYEQYF.

The chain has TRBV9 and TRBJ2-1; 9 bases align to TRBD2. Germline V gene sequence: CDR1 SGDLS, CDR2 YYNGEE. The CDR3 loop spans 15 amino acids. After removal of 0 bases from V and 4 bases from J, the junction contained 2 bases not matched to a gene. The DNA of the CDR3 is TGTGCCAGCAGCGTAGAGCGGGAGGCTTACAATGAGCAGTTCTTC. It translates to CASSVEREAYNEQFF.

This clonotype was counted between two and nine times. The chain recombines TRBV29-1 with TRBJ1-1, with TRBD1 identical over 7 bases. In germline, CDR1 is SQVTM, CDR2 ANQGSEA. Trimming took 7 bases from V and 1 from J; bases not matched to a gene: 6. The CDR3 is made up of 13 amino acids. The CDR3 is CSATGVQNTEAFF. Written as DNA, the CDR3 is TGCAGCGCCACAGGGGTGCAGAACACTGAAGCTTTCTTT.

This clonotype was detected only a few times. The V gene is TRBV27, the J gene TRBJ2-7; D is possibly TRBD2 (6 bases). Between the trimmed V and J ends, which lost 8 bases and 12 bases, there was a span of 23 bases. From germline, CDR1 is MNHEY and CDR2 SMNVEV (reference sequence). The CDR3 is 13 residues long. The CDR3 spells CASRDFSPLSWYF. The CDR3 DNA sequence: TGTGCCAGCCGGGACTTCTCTCCACTTTCCTGGTACTTC.

In its sample, this clonotype was seen many times. The genes are TRBV5-1 and TRBJ2-7; no definite D call. Germline loops: CDR1 SGHRS, CDR2 YFSETQ. This CDR3 has 15 amino acids. V shed 0 bases and J shed 1 base, with 11 bases lying between them. Here the CDR3 reads CASSLGKLESYEQYF. For the CDR3, the DNA is TGCGCCAGCAGCTTGGGGAAACTCGAATCCTACGAGCAGTACTTC.

Ten or more counts support this clonotype. J is TRBJ2-3 and V is TRBV29-1; tentatively, D is TRBD1 (6 bases). Germline CDR1 reads SQVTM; CDR2 reads ANQGSEA. The ends were cut back, 6 bases at V and 2 bases at J, with 12 bases in the middle. This CDR3 is 13 amino acids long. The CDR3 reads CSVITGNTDTQYF. The CDR3 bases are TGCAGCGTAATTACAGGGAACACAGATACGCAGTATTTT.

This clonotype has more than one count but fewer than ten. V is TRBV6-1 and J is TRBJ2-6, with 8 bases identical to TRBD1. Germline values: CDR1 MNHNS, CDR2 SASEGT. This CDR3 is built from 16 residues. V lost 8 bases and J lost 0; bases outside the gene matches: 6. The CDR3 region is CASRDRIFSGANVLTF. The CDR3, as DNA: TGTGCCAGCCGGGACAGGATCTTCTCTGGGGCCAACGTCCTGACTTTC.

The gene calls are TRBV30 and TRBJ1-1; unclear D gene. The V gene lost 0 bases and the J gene lost 1 base, with 6 bases spanning the gap. Germline V gene lookup returns CDR1 GTSNPN and CDR2 SVGIG (reference sequence). The CDR3 has 13 residues. CDR3 nucleotides: TGTGCCTGGAGTGTGGTGGGGAACACTGAAGCTTTCTTT. Translation: CAWSVVGNTEAFF.

The sample holds a few counts of this clonotype. As DNA, the CDR3 is TGTGCCTTAGGACAAGTCGGCGGCTCCTATAATTCACCCCTCCACTTT. Translation: CALGQVGGSYNSPLHF. This chain uses TRBV30 with TRBJ1-6; D perhaps matches TRBD1 (5 bases). V shed 7 bases and J shed 0 bases, with 16 bases lying between them. This CDR3 spans 16 amino acids. CDR1 and CDR2 from the germline V gene are GTSNPN and SVGIG (reference sequence).